This is a list of T cell receptor beta chains from one sample in a study of T cell changes during pregnancy in multiple sclerosis. Generated by immunoSEQ multiplex PCR, the TCRdb table keeps only in-frame clones and is missing some. Of about 93,000 clones in the sample, 92% were seen once. The material was peripheral blood, obtained after pregnancy. These receptors all come from a female donor with multiple sclerosis, enrolled in a pregnancy study. The CDR3 runs from the conserved cysteine through the conserved F or W. Fields, in order: D gene, V gene, J gene, clone size, CDR3 protein, CDR3 DNA. D genes are given only for firm matches. Clone size is not always given. Where it is, it says once, few, many or a class for expanded clones.

D gene: -
V gene: TRBV5-1
J gene: TRBJ2-7
clone size: -
CDR3 protein: CASSLSSQASYEQYF
CDR3 DNA: TGCGCCAGCAGCTTATCGTCACAGGCCTCCTACGAGCAGTACTTC

D gene: TRBD2
V gene: TRBV7-6
J gene: TRBJ2-1
clone size: -
CDR3 protein: CASSLVRTSGSSYNEQFF
CDR3 DNA: TGTGCCAGCAGCTTAGTCCGGACTAGCGGGAGCTCCTACAATGAGCAGTTCTTC

D gene: -
V gene: TRBV30
J gene: TRBJ1-4
clone size: -
CDR3 protein: CAWSLRQATNEKLFF
CDR3 DNA: TGTGCCTGGAGCCTTAGACAGGCAACTAATGAAAAACTGTTTTTT

D gene: TRBD1
V gene: TRBV6-5
J gene: TRBJ1-1
clone size: few
CDR3 protein: CASRTGFTEAFF
CDR3 DNA: TGTGCCAGCAGGACAGGGTTCACTGAAGCTTTCTTT

D gene: -
V gene: TRBV6-5
J gene: TRBJ1-2
clone size: -
CDR3 protein: CASSYSHEGVQGYTF
CDR3 DNA: TGTGCCAGCAGTTACTCCCATGAGGGGGTACAAGGCTACACCTTC

D gene: TRBD1
V gene: TRBV30
J gene: TRBJ1-2
clone size: -
CDR3 protein: CAWSLRDRGLGGYTF
CDR3 DNA: TGTGCCTGGAGTCTCCGGGACAGGGGTTTAGGGGGCTACACCTTC

D gene: -
V gene: TRBV6-6
J gene: TRBJ1-1
clone size: once
CDR3 protein: CASRQSIQGTEAFF
CDR3 DNA: TGTGCCAGCAGACAGTCCATCCAGGGCACTGAAGCTTTCTTT

D gene: TRBD1
V gene: TRBV4-1
J gene: TRBJ1-5
clone size: -
CDR3 protein: CASSQEWDRNQPQHF
CDR3 DNA: TGCGCCAGCAGCCAAGAGTGGGACAGAAATCAGCCCCAGCATTTT

D gene: -
V gene: TRBV6-5
J gene: TRBJ1-1
clone size: -
CDR3 protein: CASSYEGGRDTEAFF
CDR3 DNA: TGTGCCAGCAGTTACGAAGGCGGGCGTGACACTGAAGCTTTCTTT

D gene: TRBD1
V gene: TRBV4-1
J gene: TRBJ2-7
clone size: -
CDR3 protein: CASSQDGTEDEQYF
CDR3 DNA: TGCGCCAGCAGCCAAGACGGGACAGAAGACGAGCAGTACTTC